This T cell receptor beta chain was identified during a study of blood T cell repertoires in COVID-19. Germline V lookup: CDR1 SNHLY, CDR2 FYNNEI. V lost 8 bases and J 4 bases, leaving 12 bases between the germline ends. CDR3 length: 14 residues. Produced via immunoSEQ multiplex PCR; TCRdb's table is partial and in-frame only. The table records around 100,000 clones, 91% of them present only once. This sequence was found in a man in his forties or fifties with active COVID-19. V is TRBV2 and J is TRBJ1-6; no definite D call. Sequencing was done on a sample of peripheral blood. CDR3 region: CASRYGRYNSPLHF. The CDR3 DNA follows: TGTGCCAGCCGCTATGGGAGATATAATTCACCCCTCCACTTT.